Listed below are T cell receptor beta chains from one sample, sequenced in a study of blood T cell repertoires in COVID-19. Profiling relied on immunoSEQ multiplex PCR, and the TCRdb table lists in-frame clones only, not all of them. The repertoire holds approximately 320,000 clones, with under 90% as singletons. Sequencing was performed on peripheral blood. These TCRs come from a woman aged 30 to 39 with COVID-19, enrolled during active disease. Both conserved end residues are trimmed from each CDR3.

j_gene	v_gene	CDR3aa
TRBJ1-2	TRBV2	ASSNREGYT
TRBJ2-3	TRBV9	ASSVASTDTQY
TRBJ2-7	TRBV18	ASSPQGQGYEQY
TRBJ1-2	TRBV19	ASMETPYGYT
TRBJ1-3	TRBV7-9	ASSLMSAPGNTIY
TRBJ2-7	TRBV7-9	ASSPGQPYEQY
TRBJ1-2	TRBV5-4	ASSLLRGRGYGYT
TRBJ1-5	TRBV7-2	ASSPGGDSGQPQH
TRBJ2-2	TRBV7-9	ASSFLYSELGGELF
TRBJ1-1	TRBV28	ASSLSYLRQGQTEAF
TRBJ1-2	TRBV5-1	ASSQANYGYT
TRBJ2-1	TRBV5-1	ASSPGTGTYNEQF
TRBJ1-1	TRBV5-1	ASSFGPQSNTEAF
TRBJ2-7	TRBV11-2	ASSIPSGGSSYEQY
TRBJ1-4	TRBV20-1	SASPNPGQRNEKLF
TRBJ2-6	TRBV7-9	ASSLVNSGANVLT
TRBJ2-7	TRBV5-1	ASGGVRGSSYEQY
TRBJ1-2	TRBV27	ASSGDGSLWGGYT
TRBJ2-1	TRBV3-1/TRBV3-2	ASSQLAQGRGDEQF
TRBJ2-1	TRBV10-1	ASSGTGGLGNEQF
TRBJ2-5	TRBV3-1/TRBV3-2	ASSPFSGGRATQY
TRBJ2-3	TRBV4-2	ASSQPPLTAAGGHIPTDTQY
TRBJ2-1	TRBV5-1	ASSLRQMKFYNEQF
TRBJ1-1	TRBV19	ASSGHLNTEAF
TRBJ2-3	TRBV11-2	ASSFIAGSSTDTQY
TRBJ1-1	TRBV5-6	ASSSRDRFPHEAF
TRBJ2-1	TRBV10-2	ASSESQGLAGGEQF
TRBJ1-4	TRBV3-1/TRBV3-2	ASSQDPGEKEKLF
TRBJ1-3	TRBV5-6	ASSLRGIHSGNTIY
TRBJ2-1	TRBV25-1	ASSVIGGDNEQF
TRBJ2-3	TRBV2	ASRGLSDTQY
TRBJ2-3	TRBV2	ASKPGGLVGDTQY
TRBJ1-2	TRBV3-1/TRBV3-2	ASSPRGRSYGYT
TRBJ2-7	TRBV5-1	ASNPGQGTFYEQY
TRBJ1-1	TRBV5-4	ASSNPAGNTEAF
TRBJ2-5	TRBV5-4	ASSSRQGEETQY
TRBJ1-1	TRBV6-5	ASSYSSGGEKAEAF
TRBJ1-2	TRBV5-4	ASSPGNLFRPYT
TRBJ1-1	TRBV5-1	ASSLGRSVEAF
TRBJ2-1	TRBV11-3	ASSLEGQNNEQF
TRBJ1-2	TRBV7-2	ASSLIQGTNYGYT
TRBJ1-4	TRBV9	ASSVDGFGEKLF
TRBJ1-1	TRBV5-1	ASSPGQMNTEAF
TRBJ2-5	TRBV5-3	ARSFNGTGEEETQY
TRBJ1-1	TRBV30	AWSVDIDTEAF
TRBJ2-3	TRBV20-1	SASKRGRDTQY
TRBJ1-5	TRBV27	ASSLAHNQPQH
TRBJ2-2	TRBV24-1	ATRGPVDTGELF
TRBJ2-2	TRBV6-1	ASSEQGHPVFTGELF
TRBJ2-5	TRBV4-1	ASSQGGQTQY